Each of the 24 T cell receptor beta chains below was sequenced from the same sample in a study of blood T cell repertoires in COVID-19. Generated by immunoSEQ multiplex PCR, the TCRdb table keeps only in-frame clones and is missing some. There are 150,000 to 200,000 clones in the sample; roughly 89% occur only once, and about 5% lies in the top ten. Material for sequencing was peripheral blood. These receptors came from a human donor in a cohort sampled during active COVID-19.

This rearrangement joins TRBV18 to TRBJ1-2; D gene uncertain. Germline loops: CDR1 KGHSH, CDR2 LQKENI. Deletions cut 4 bases from V and 0 bases from J, with 15 bases between. The CDR3 is 16 residues long. This chain's CDR3 is CASSLLEWRSNYGYTF. The CDR3 DNA is TGTGCCAGCTCACTTTTGGAGTGGCGGTCTAACTATGGCTACACCTTC.

The chain couples TRBV7-2 to TRBJ2-5, with D maybe TRBD2 (5 bases). The germline V and J ends were trimmed by 0 bases and 1 base, with 12 bases remaining between them. CDR1 and CDR2 (germline): SGHTA, FQGNSA. The CDR3 runs 16 residues. The CDR3 loop is CASSLAALRGQETQYF. The CDR3 DNA sequence: TGTGCCAGCAGCTTAGCGGCTCTCCGGGGCCAAGAGACCCAGTACTTC.

The CDR3 protein is CASSVSGTPYEQYF. The CDR3, as DNA: TGTGCCAGCAGTGTATCCGGGACACCCTACGAGCAGTACTTC. V gene TRBV6-2 or TRBV6-3 combines with J gene TRBJ2-7, with a possible D match to TRBD1 (6 bases). Deletions cut 5 bases from V and 2 bases from J, with 13 bases between. The CDR3 runs 14 residues. Germline V gene sequence: CDR1 MNHEY, CDR2 SVGEGT.

The chain has TRBV20-1 and TRBJ2-7; 13 positions agree with TRBD2. Germline V lookup: CDR1 DFQATT, CDR2 SNEGSKA (reference sequence). CDR3 length equals 17 residues. J lost 6 bases, V lost 6 bases, and 17 bases had no gene match. The CDR3 coding sequence is TGCAGTGCAAGTGGCAGGGATAGGACTAGCGGGAGTTTCGAGCAGTACTTC. It yields the protein CSASGRDRTSGSFEQYF.

The chain carries TRBV9 and TRBJ2-1; 8 bases match TRBD1. The ends lost 2 bases at V and 7 bases at J; junction bases unmatched: 2. The CDR3 spans 13 residues. Germline V lookup: CDR1 SGDLS, CDR2 YYNGEE. CDR3 protein: CASSVDRANEQFF. CDR3 nucleotide sequence: TGTGCCAGCAGCGTGGACAGGGCAAATGAGCAGTTCTTC.

The chain employs TRBV6-1 and TRBJ2-1; 7 bases map to TRBD2. Losses at the gene ends were 0 bases for V and 6 bases for J; bases not matched to a gene: 5. The CDR3 loop spans 15 amino acids. CDR1 and CDR2 from the germline V gene are MNHNS and SASEGT. CDR3 nucleotides: TGTGCCAGCAGTGAAGCACTGGGGAGGGCCAATGAGCAGTTCTTC. It is translated as CASSEALGRANEQFF.

The chain combines TRBV6-6 with TRBJ2-7; TRBD2 might be the D (7 bases). This CDR3 is 14 amino acids long. Germline-derived CDR1 and CDR2 are MNHNY and SVGAGI (reference sequence). V was trimmed by 8 bases and J by 0 bases, leaving 14 bases between them. Written as DNA, the CDR3 is TGTGCCAGCGACGAGGGGGGGCCCTCCTACGAGCAGTACTTC. Amino acid sequence: CASDEGGPSYEQYF.

The V call is TRBV3-1 (or the pseudogene TRBV3-2), the J call TRBJ2-7, with 13 bases fitting TRBD2. This CDR3 spans 18 amino acids. CDR1 and CDR2 (germline): LGHDT, YNNKEL (reference sequence). Trimming at V came to 0 bases and at J to 10 bases, leaving 15 bases not matched to a gene. The CDR3 DNA sequence: TGTGCCAGCAGCCAAGATGAAAGACTAGCGGGGGGACCCACCCTCCAGTACTTC. Amino acids: CASSQDERLAGGPTLQYF.

The gene calls are TRBV9 and TRBJ1-1; 7 nucleotides line up with TRBD1. The germline gives CDR1 SGDLS, CDR2 YYNGEE. This CDR3 is 14 amino acids long. Unmatched junction bases numbered 4, after V lost 3 bases and J lost 2 bases. The DNA for the CDR3 is TGTGCCAGCAGCGCGACAGGGAGAAACACTGAAGCTTTCTTT. This codes for CASSATGRNTEAFF.

The chain uses TRBV6-1 and TRBJ2-1; 7 positions agree with TRBD2. The CDR3 has 16 residues. V was clipped by 2 bases and J by 10 bases; unmatched bases: 14. Germline loops: CDR1 MNHNS, CDR2 SASEGT. CDR3 bases: TGTGCCAGCAGTGAACTACCCAGCGGGGCTTTTTTAGAGCAGTTCTTC. Translating gives CASSELPSGAFLEQFF.

The chain combines TRBV24-1 with TRBJ2-7; D is uncertain. The V gene's germline CDR1 is KGHDR and CDR2 SFDVKD. Trimming cost V 4 bases and J 4 bases, with 7 bases left between them. The CDR3 extends over 12 amino acids. CDR3 amino acids: CATSETSYEQYF. The DNA for the CDR3 is TGTGCCACCAGTGAAACAAGTTACGAGCAGTACTTC.

The CDR3 loop is CASSPQTGGMDTEAFF. The DNA of the CDR3 is TGTGCCAGCAGCCCACAGACAGGGGGAATGGACACTGAAGCTTTCTTT. J is TRBJ1-1 and V is TRBV13; 9 bases agree with TRBD1. V trimming: 5 bases; J trimming: 3 bases; junction bases outside the gene matches: 10. Germline V lookup: CDR1 PRHDT, CDR2 FYEKMQ (reference sequence). CDR3 length: 16 amino acids. The variable domain in full, completed from reference TRBV13 and TRBJ1-1, reads AAGVIQSPRHLIKEKRETATLKCYPIPRHDTVYWYQQGPGQDPQFLISFYEKMQSDKGSIPDRFSAQQFSDYHSELNMSSLELGDSALYFCASSPQTGGMDTEAFFGQGTRLTVV.

This chain connects TRBV10-3 to TRBJ2-2, with TRBD2 as a possible D gene (5 bases). The V gene lost 4 bases and the J gene lost 12 bases, with 12 bases spanning the gap. The CDR3 covers 12 residues. Germline lookup yields CDR1 ENHRY and CDR2 SYGVKD. The CDR3: CAISGDGKKLFF. CDR3 nucleotides: TGTGCCATCAGTGGAGACGGGAAGAAGCTGTTTTTT.

The gene calls are TRBV6-5 and TRBJ2-7; 10 bases are shared with TRBD1. J was trimmed by 3 bases and V by 2 bases; bases with no gene match: 7. This CDR3 has 16 amino acids. CDR1 MNHEY and CDR2 SVGAGI come from the germline V gene. CDR3: CASSYGSGTGVYEQYF. CDR3 DNA: TGTGCCAGCAGTTACGGCTCCGGGACAGGGGTCTACGAGCAGTACTTC.

The gene calls are TRBV4-3 and TRBJ2-7; maybe TRBD2 (6 bases). The germline CDR1 and CDR2 sequences are LGHNA and YSLEER. With 0 bases removed from V and 4 bases from J, the gap between germline ends came to 13 bases. The CDR3 covers 15 residues. As DNA, the CDR3 is TGCGCCAGCAGCCAAGATCGGGGCGGGACGTACGAGCAGTACTTC. Amino acid sequence: CASSQDRGGTYEQYF.

V is TRBV27 and J is TRBJ1-2, with D possibly matching TRBD1 (6 bases). The CDR3 runs to 14 residues. CDR1 and CDR2 (germline): MNHEY, SMNVEV (reference sequence). V lost 7 bases, J lost 2 bases, and 14 bases lay in between. CDR3 region: CASKRTDLNYGYTF. The CDR3 nucleotides are TGTGCCAGCAAAAGGACAGATCTAAACTATGGCTACACCTTC.

The rearrangement uses TRBV15 and TRBJ2-1; 8 bases map to TRBD1. J was trimmed by 3 bases and V by 1 base; bases with no gene match: 5. The CDR3 runs 16 residues. The germline V gene encodes CDR1 LNHNV and CDR2 YYDKDF (reference sequence). The CDR3 region is CATSRGSGQGYNEQFF. The CDR3 DNA is TGTGCCACCAGCAGAGGGAGCGGACAGGGCTACAATGAGCAGTTCTTC. Full variable domain (outside the CDR3, taken from reference TRBV15 and TRBJ2-1): DAMVIQNPRYQVTQFGKPVTLSCSQTLNHNVMYWYQQKSSQAPKLLFHYYDKDFNNEADTPDNFQSRRPNTSFCFLDIRSPGLGDTAMYLCATSRGSGQGYNEQFFGPGTRLTVL.

The CDR3 bases are TGCAGCGTAGCCACTAGCGGGGGCCTGAACACCGGGGAGCTGTTTTTT. Protein: CSVATSGGLNTGELFF. The chain uses TRBV29-1 and TRBJ2-2, with TRBD2 identical over 11 bases. Trimming removed 6 bases from V and 1 base from J; junction bases left unmatched: 7. In germline, CDR1 is SQVTM, CDR2 ANQGSEA. The CDR3 sequence is 16 residues long.

The chain recombines TRBV30 with TRBJ1-2; D possibly corresponds to TRBD1 (6 bases). CDR1 and CDR2 (germline): GTSNPN, SVGIG (reference sequence). The CDR3 has 13 amino acids. The ends were cut back, 0 bases at V and 7 bases at J, with 12 bases in the middle. The CDR3 loop reads CAWSVGGGSGYTF. CDR3 nucleotide sequence: TGTGCCTGGAGTGTAGGGGGGGGCTCTGGCTACACCTTC.

CDR3 in amino acids: CASRFAGVPGNTIYF. The DNA for the CDR3 is TGTGCCAGCCGGTTCGCCGGGGTCCCTGGAAACACCATATATTTT. The chain couples TRBV2 to TRBJ1-3; D ambiguous. Trimming took off 8 bases at V and 2 bases at J, with 16 bases between the two ends. Germline V gene lookup returns CDR1 SNHLY and CDR2 FYNNEI. This CDR3 spans 15 amino acids.

As regards this clone: One end of the junction does not line up with germline, which may come from a read error. This CDR3 is also generated by other DNA sequences in the sample. The rearrangement links TRBV7-9 to TRBJ2-7; the D gene is possibly TRBD2 (5 bases). Germline V gene data show CDR1 as SEHNR and CDR2 as FQNEAQ (reference sequence). This CDR3 region has 14 residues. The CDR3 coding sequence is TGTGCCAGCAGTCCACCGAGGGCAAGGTACGAGCAGTACTTT. It is translated as CASSPPRARYEQYF. Full variable domain (remainder filled in from reference TRBV7-9 and TRBJ2-7): DTGVSQNPRHKITKRGQNVTFRCDPISEHNRLYWYRQTLGQGPEFLTYFQNEAQLEKSRLLSDRFSAERPKGSFSTLEIQRTEQGDSAMYLCASSPPRARYEQYFGPGTRLTVT.

The J gene is TRBJ2-5, the V gene TRBV6-1; D might be TRBD2 (7 bases). This CDR3 comprises 15 residues. Germline CDR1 MNHNS, CDR2 SASEGT. Trimming removed 2 bases from V and 4 bases from J, with 14 bases in between. The CDR3 spells CASSEIRGAGETQYF. For the CDR3, the DNA is TGTGCCAGCAGTGAAATCCGGGGGGCAGGAGAGACCCAGTACTTC.

The gene calls are TRBV21-1 and TRBJ1-4. TRBV21-1 represents a pseudogene. This CDR3 contains 15 residues. CDR3 sequence reads: CASIPGGKVGEKLFF. The CDR3 region has the DNA TGTGCCAGCATCCCCGGGGGGAAGGTTGGTGAAAAACTGTTTTTT.

The chain recombines TRBV19 with TRBJ2-2; 11 bases line up with TRBD1. Germline CDR1 is LNHDA and CDR2 is SQIVND (reference sequence). The CDR3 contains 16 residues. The J segment lost 1 base and the V segment lost 8 bases, leaving 6 bases of the junction unmatched. CDR3 DNA: TGTGCCAGTGAGGACAGGGGGCTTCGGAACACCGGGGAGCTGTTTTTT. As protein: CASEDRGLRNTGELFF.